This passage covers 18 T cell receptor beta chains from one sample sequenced in a study of PD-L1 blockade in urothelial cancer. Time point here: pretreatment peripheral blood. Libraries were prepared by immunoSEQ multiplex PCR; TCRdb keeps only in-frame clonotypes and omits some of them. This sample carries some 56,000 clones, more than 75% of them seen once, and the ten largest clones take 1% to 1.5%. The specimen was PBMCs, collected around atezolizumab (anti-PD-L1) treatment. These receptors all stem from a man aged 45-65 years with urothelial cancer.

This clone turned up a few times. J is TRBJ2-3 and V is TRBV11-1; the D gene is possibly TRBD1 (5 bases). Trimming removed 2 bases from V and 8 bases from J, with 14 bases in between. CDR3 length: 14 residues. Germline assignment: CDR1 SGHAT and CDR2 FQDESV (reference sequence). The CDR3 spells CASSLLGPSGTQYF. The DNA of the CDR3 is TGTGCCAGCAGCTTATTGGGGCCCTCCGGTACGCAGTATTTT.

The chain joins TRBV5-6 to TRBJ2-2; D is unclear. The CDR3 sequence is 13 residues long. CDR1 SGHDT and CDR2 YYEEEE come from the germline V gene. Trimming left V 3 bases short and J 1 base short, with 4 bases between. For the CDR3, the DNA is TGTGCCAGCAGCTCACAGAACACCGGGGAGCTGTTTTTT. This codes for CASSSQNTGELFF.

The chain is built from TRBV18 and TRBJ2-3; D might be TRBD1 (6 bases). CDR1 KGHSH and CDR2 LQKENI come from the germline V gene. The V gene lost 8 bases and the J gene lost 1 base, with 16 bases spanning the gap. The CDR3 sequence is 15 residues long. The CDR3 loop is CASLIDRTRTDTQYF. CDR3 DNA: TGTGCCAGCCTTATCGACAGGACACGCACAGATACGCAGTATTTT.

V is TRBV5-5 and J is TRBJ2-7; TRBD1 agrees at 11 bases. Germline CDR1 SGHKS, CDR2 YYEKEE (reference sequence). V was pared by 4 bases and J by 7 bases, with 13 bases of the junction left unmatched. This CDR3 has 16 amino acids. The CDR3, as DNA: TGTGCCAGCAGCCCGCCGGGACAGGGGGTGTTAGGGGAGCAGTACTTC. Translating it yields CASSPPGQGVLGEQYF.

The chain is built from TRBV5-4 and TRBJ2-7; 8 positions match TRBD2. After removal of 4 bases from V and 0 bases from J, the junction contained 3 bases not matched to a gene. The CDR3 has 14 residues. From germline, CDR1 is SGHNT and CDR2 YYREEE (reference sequence). This CDR3 is CASSPSGSSYEQYF. CDR3 in DNA: TGTGCCAGCAGCCCCAGCGGGAGCTCCTACGAGCAGTACTTC.

This clone came up once. The gene calls are TRBV28 and TRBJ1-2; no clear D. CDR3 length: 13 amino acids. The germline gives CDR1 MDHEN, CDR2 SYDVKM. The ends were cut back, 5 bases at V and 6 bases at J, with 13 bases in the middle. This chain's CDR3 is CASSPPGGNGYTF. CDR3 DNA: TGTGCCAGCAGTCCCCCCGGAGGGAATGGCTACACCTTC.

This clone was observed a few times. The V call is TRBV27, the J call TRBJ1-1, with 7 nucleotides matching TRBD1. Trimming cost V 4 bases and J 3 bases; bases outside gene matches: 8. The CDR3 contains 15 residues. The germline V gene has CDR1 MNHEY and CDR2 SMNVEV (reference sequence). Here the CDR3 reads CASSSPTRGHTEAFF. In nucleotides, the CDR3 is TGTGCCAGCAGTTCTCCCACGAGGGGGCACACTGAAGCTTTCTTT.

The chain employs TRBV6-1 and TRBJ1-2; D unclear. Looked up from germline, CDR1 is MNHNS and CDR2 is SASEGT. With 5 bases removed from V and 5 bases from J, the gap between germline ends came to 3 bases. This CDR3 comprises 10 residues. CDR3 sequence (DNA): TGTGCCAGCAGTTATTATGGCTACACCTTC. It translates to CASSYYGYTF.

This chain uses TRBV28 with TRBJ2-7; no reliable D call. This CDR3 spans 11 amino acids. The germline V gene encodes CDR1 MDHEN and CDR2 SYDVKM. V was cut by 6 bases and J by 7 bases, with 10 bases left in between. CDR3 amino acids: CASSTEMEQYF. CDR3 sequence (DNA): TGTGCCAGCAGCACGGAGATGGAGCAGTACTTC.

The chain uses TRBV4-2 and TRBJ1-2; D not certain. CDR3 length: 17 amino acids. Trimming left V 0 bases short and J 4 bases short, with 18 bases between. Germline-derived CDR1 and CDR2 are LGHNA and YNFKEQ. CDR3 in DNA: TGTGCCAGCAGCCAAGATCTTTGGGCAGCACTCAGCTATGGCTACACCTTC. This codes for CASSQDLWAALSYGYTF.

CDR3 coding DNA: TGTGCCAGCAGAGCGGGGGAAAACACAGATACGCAGTATTTT. Amino acids: CASRAGENTDTQYF. The chain links TRBV6-1 to TRBJ2-3; 8 bases are shared with TRBD2. The CDR3 is 14 amino acids. The ends lost 6 bases at V and 2 bases at J; junction bases unmatched: 4. Germline V gives CDR1 MNHNS, CDR2 SASEGT.

This CDR3 is CASSFRLANTDTQYF. CDR3 coding DNA: TGTGCCAGCAGTTTTCGACTAGCCAACACAGATACGCAGTATTTT. V and J are TRBV6-5 and TRBJ2-3; 7 bases are a match to TRBD2. From germline, CDR1 is MNHEY and CDR2 SVGAGI. The CDR3 loop spans 15 amino acids. The trim removed 4 bases at V and 2 bases at J, leaving 6 bases unmatched.

This chain joins TRBV7-8 and TRBJ2-7, with 7 bases aligning to TRBD2. The junction had 8 bases not matched to a gene; V was cut back by 3 bases and J by 3 bases. Germline V lookup: CDR1 SGHVS, CDR2 FQNEAQ. CDR3 length equals 15 residues. For the CDR3, the DNA is TGTGCCAGCAGCTTGGAACGGGGGGAGGTCTACGAGCAGTACTTC. As protein: CASSLERGEVYEQYF.

The chain combines TRBV15 with TRBJ2-1; D is possibly TRBD2 (7 bases). Trimming stripped 6 bases from V and 8 bases from J, with 20 bases between. This CDR3 is built from 15 residues. Germline-derived CDR1 and CDR2 are LNHNV and YYDKDF (reference sequence). The CDR3 DNA is TGTGCCACCAGTAAGGGGGTCCCTCGGGGGGATGAGCAGTTCTTC. Its translation is CATSKGVPRGDEQFF.

The genes are TRBV25-1 and TRBJ2-5; D is uncertain. The CDR3 is 13 amino acids. Germline CDR1 is MGHDK and CDR2 is SYGVNS. The ends were cut back, 8 bases at V and 5 bases at J, with 15 bases in the middle. CDR3: CASQNQVWETQYF. The CDR3 DNA reads as TGTGCCAGCCAGAACCAGGTGTGGGAGACCCAGTACTTC.

The CDR3: CASSFSPINSPLHF. CDR3 sequence (DNA): TGTGCCAGCAGCTTTAGTCCAATTAATTCACCCCTCCACTTT. The chain joins TRBV7-3 to TRBJ1-6; D ambiguous. Germline CDR1 reads SGHTA; CDR2 reads FQGTGA. The V gene lost 3 bases and the J gene lost 6 bases, with 9 bases spanning the gap. The length of the CDR3 is 14 residues. Combining the CDR3 with reference TRBV7-3 and TRBJ1-6 gives the whole variable domain GAGVSQTPSNKVTEKGKYVELRCDPISGHTALYWYRQSLGQGPEFLIYFQGTGAADDSGLPNDRFFAVRPEGSVSTLKIQRTERGDSAVYLCASSFSPINSPLHFGNGTRLTVT.

The chain is built from TRBV7-6 and TRBJ2-1, with D possibly being TRBD2 (5 bases). V gave up 6 bases and J gave up 1 base, with 13 bases separating them. From germline, CDR1 is SGHVS and CDR2 FNYEAQ. CDR3 length: 15 residues. The CDR3 reads CASRALDSSYNEQFF. Here the CDR3 DNA reads TGTGCCAGCAGAGCTCTGGACTCGTCCTACAATGAGCAGTTCTTC.

This sequence joins TRBV14 and TRBJ2-1; tentative D call: TRBD2 (5 bases). Germline V gene sequence: CDR1 SGHDN, CDR2 FVKESK. Trimming shortened V by 0 bases and J by 7 bases, and 16 bases separated the two germline ends. This CDR3 spans 16 amino acids. CDR3 DNA sequence: TGTGCCAGCAGCCAAGAAATGGGAGCCAGACGGAATGAGCAGTTCTTC. As protein: CASSQEMGARRNEQFF.